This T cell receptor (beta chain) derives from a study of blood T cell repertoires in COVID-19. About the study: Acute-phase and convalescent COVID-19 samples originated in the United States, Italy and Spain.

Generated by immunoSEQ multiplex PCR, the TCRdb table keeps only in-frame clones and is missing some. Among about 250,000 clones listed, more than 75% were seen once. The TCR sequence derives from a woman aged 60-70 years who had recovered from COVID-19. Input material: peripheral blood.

The CDR3 coding sequence is TGTGCCAGCAGCTTAGGGACAGGGCCACTTAATTCACCCCTCCACTTT. Its protein is CASSLGTGPLNSPLHF. This sequence joins TRBV7-2 and TRBJ1-6; 8 positions match TRBD1. Trimming took 1 base from V and 6 from J; bases not matched to a gene: 5. This CDR3 region has 16 residues. Germline V CDR1 and CDR2: SGHTA, FQGNSA.